These 15 T cell receptor beta chains were sequenced from one sample in a study of OX40 agonist ivuxolimab in advanced cancers. Assay: immunoSEQ multiplex PCR; the TCRdb copy retains only in-frame clones and omits some. The table records fewer than 65,000 clones, 70% to 85% of them present only once. This specimen was CD4+ or CD8+ T cells sorted from blood, taken in a trial of the OX40 agonist ivuxolimab. Every receptor here comes from an adult with an advanced solid tumor such as melanoma, head and neck, liver or kidney cancer.

For this clone: This could be a read error, since a much larger clone is one nucleotide away. The genes are TRBV27 and TRBJ2-5; 7 nucleotides match TRBD2. With the DNA end fitting TRBJ2-7 better, the J assignment may be wrong. Germline V gene sequence: CDR1 MNHEY, CDR2 SMNVEV (reference sequence). The CDR3 covers 13 residues. The chain's CDR3 is CANSLRGSYEQYF. Written as DNA, the CDR3 is TGTGCCAACAGTTTACGCGGGAGCTACGAGCAGTACTTC.

V gene TRBV29-1 combines with J gene TRBJ2-2, with 11 bases identical to TRBD2. Germline V lookup: CDR1 SQVTM, CDR2 ANQGSEA. The CDR3 contains 17 residues. V shed 4 bases and J 7 bases; nucleotides not matched to a gene: 14. CDR3 sequence (DNA): TGCAGCGTTGCAGTAGCGGGAGGGCCACCGGAGGGCGGGGAGCTGTTTTTT. It yields the protein CSVAVAGGPPEGGELFF.

The chain links TRBV7-3 to TRBJ1-1; D uncertain. The CDR3 is made up of 15 amino acids. The ends were cut back, 2 bases at V and 4 bases at J, with 14 bases in the middle. Germline V gene lookup returns CDR1 SGHTA and CDR2 FQGTGA. The CDR3: CASSLFEGRVTEAFF. CDR3 in DNA: TGTGCCAGCAGCTTATTCGAGGGTAGAGTCACTGAAGCTTTCTTT.

The V and J genes are TRBV7-2 and TRBJ2-3, with a tentative D call TRBD1 (6 bases). Germline-derived CDR1 and CDR2 are SGHTA and FQGNSA. The CDR3 runs 14 residues. The V and J ends lost 5 bases and 3 bases respectively, with 12 bases between them. The CDR3 protein is CASSKEGETDTQYF. The CDR3 DNA is TGTGCCAGCAGCAAAGAGGGGGAAACAGATACGCAGTATTTT.

A single count supports this clone. The chain employs TRBV4-1 and TRBJ2-3; TRBD1 or TRBD2 may be the D gene (5 bases each). Trimming removed 4 bases from V and 0 bases from J, with 20 bases in between. The CDR3 is 18 amino acids. Germline lookup yields CDR1 MGHRA and CDR2 YSYEKL. CDR3 loop: CASSPPGWGRTSTDTQYF. The CDR3, as DNA: TGCGCCAGCAGCCCTCCCGGGTGGGGACGAACCAGCACAGATACGCAGTATTTT.

In this sample, this clone turned up once. The chain joins TRBV7-2 to TRBJ1-2; a weak D match, TRBD1 (6 bases). This CDR3 is built from 14 residues. Per germline, CDR1 SGHTA and CDR2 FQGNSA. V lost 6 bases, J lost 4 bases, and 15 bases lay in between. CDR3 region: CASSTGASAYGYTF. CDR3 nucleotide sequence: TGTGCCAGCAGTACGGGGGCCAGTGCCTATGGCTACACCTTC.

This chain uses TRBV27 with TRBJ1-2, with 7 bases lining up with TRBD1. The CDR3 covers 16 residues. Germline lookup yields CDR1 MNHEY and CDR2 SMNVEV (reference sequence). V lost 8 bases to trimming and J lost 1 base; unmatched junction nucleotides: 13. CDR3 loop: CASARGGAEYNYGYTF. Here the CDR3 DNA reads TGTGCCAGCGCCCGAGGGGGCGCAGAGTATAACTATGGCTACACCTTC.

The rearrangement uses TRBV2 and TRBJ1-2; possibly TRBD1 for D (5 bases). V was shortened by 4 bases and J by 3 bases, with 12 bases between the two germline ends. CDR3 length: 14 amino acids. Germline CDR1 and CDR2: SNHLY and FYNNEI. The CDR3 here is CASSGEGADYGYTF. The CDR3 nucleotides read TGTGCCAGCAGTGGAGAAGGGGCGGACTATGGCTACACCTTC. The full variable domain, in which reference TRBV2 and TRBJ1-2 provide the parts outside the CDR3, is EPEVTQTPSHQVTQMGQEVILRCVPISNHLYFYWYRQILGQKVEFLVSFYNNEISEKSEIFDDQFSVERPDGSNFTLKIRSTKLEDSAMYFCASSGEGADYGYTFGSGTRLTVV.

This clone came up a few times. The J gene is TRBJ1-4, the V gene TRBV5-5; the D gene is possibly TRBD1 (5 bases). In germline, CDR1 is SGHKS, CDR2 YYEKEE (reference sequence). The germline V and J ends were trimmed by 4 bases and 12 bases, with 16 bases remaining between them. The CDR3 is 13 amino acids. The CDR3 here is CASSLLRGEELFF. CDR3 nucleotides: TGTGCCAGCAGCCTCCTCCGGGGCGAGGAACTGTTTTTT.

This clone was seen a single time. The J gene is TRBJ2-7, the V gene TRBV19, with D unresolved. V lost 1 base and J 2 bases, leaving 12 bases between the germline ends. The length of the CDR3 is 15 residues. The germline V gene has CDR1 LNHDA and CDR2 SQIVND (reference sequence). The CDR3 spells CASSIGAGQAYEQYF. CDR3 nucleotides: TGTGCCAGTAGTATAGGGGCAGGTCAAGCCTACGAGCAGTACTTC.

In this sample, this clone turned up once. This CDR3 reads CASSTMGSGRAYEQYF. CDR3 nucleotides: TGTGCCAGCAGTACGATGGGTAGCGGGAGAGCCTACGAGCAGTACTTC. The chain recombines TRBV28 with TRBJ2-7; 9 nucleotides agree with TRBD2. Germline loops: CDR1 MDHEN, CDR2 SYDVKM. The CDR3 contains 16 residues. V shed 5 bases and J 2 bases; nucleotides not matched to a gene: 10.

The chain combines TRBV10-3 with TRBJ1-5; 7 bases agree with TRBD1. The CDR3 runs 16 residues. V shed 0 bases, J shed 5 bases, and the junction held 7 bases outside the gene matches. Germline CDR1 is ENHRY and CDR2 is SYGVKD. The CDR3, as DNA: TGTGCCATCAGTGAGTCCAGACAGGGTGAGGATCAGCCCCAGCATTTT. Translation: CAISESRQGEDQPQHF.

The CDR3 spells CASSAAGQNYEQYF. The CDR3 DNA sequence: TGCGCCAGCAGCGCCGCGGGACAGAATTACGAGCAGTACTTC. The chain recombines TRBV5-1 with TRBJ2-7; D perhaps matches TRBD1 (7 bases). The length of the CDR3 is 14 residues. The germline gives CDR1 SGHRS, CDR2 YFSETQ. With 4 bases removed from V and 4 bases from J, the gap between germline ends came to 15 bases.

The gene calls are TRBV5-1 and TRBJ2-1; D gene uncertain. The CDR3 totals 11 residues. Germline-derived CDR1 and CDR2 are SGHRS and YFSETQ. V lost 4 bases and J 5 bases, leaving 4 bases between the germline ends. CDR3 nucleotide sequence: TGCGCCAGCAGCCCTGACAATGAGCAGTTCTTC. It translates to CASSPDNEQFF.

CDR3 residues: CASSSPPGGSQEYF. The CDR3 bases are TGTGCCAGCAGTTCCCCCCCCGGGGGCTCGCAGGAGTACTTC. The chain recombines TRBV27 with TRBJ2-7, with D tentatively TRBD1 or TRBD2 (6 bases each). This CDR3 comprises 14 residues. Trimming left V 4 bases short and J 11 bases short, with 21 bases between. Germline CDR1 reads MNHEY; CDR2 reads SMNVEV (reference sequence).